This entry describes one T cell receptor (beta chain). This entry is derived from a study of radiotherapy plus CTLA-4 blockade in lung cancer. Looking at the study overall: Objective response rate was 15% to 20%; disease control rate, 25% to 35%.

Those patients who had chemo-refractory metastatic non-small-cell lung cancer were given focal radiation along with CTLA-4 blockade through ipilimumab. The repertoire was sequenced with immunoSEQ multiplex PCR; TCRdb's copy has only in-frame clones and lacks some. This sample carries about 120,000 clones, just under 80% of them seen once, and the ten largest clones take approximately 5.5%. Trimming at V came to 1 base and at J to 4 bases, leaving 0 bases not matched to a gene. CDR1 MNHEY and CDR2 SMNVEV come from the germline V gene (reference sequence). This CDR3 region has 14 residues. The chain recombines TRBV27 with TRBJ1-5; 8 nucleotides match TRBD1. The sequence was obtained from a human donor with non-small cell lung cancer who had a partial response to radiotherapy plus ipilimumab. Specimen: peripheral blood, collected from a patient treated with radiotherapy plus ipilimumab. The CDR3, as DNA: TGTGCCAGCAGTTTATACAGGGGGAATCAGCCCCAGCATTTT. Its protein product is CASSLYRGNQPQHF.